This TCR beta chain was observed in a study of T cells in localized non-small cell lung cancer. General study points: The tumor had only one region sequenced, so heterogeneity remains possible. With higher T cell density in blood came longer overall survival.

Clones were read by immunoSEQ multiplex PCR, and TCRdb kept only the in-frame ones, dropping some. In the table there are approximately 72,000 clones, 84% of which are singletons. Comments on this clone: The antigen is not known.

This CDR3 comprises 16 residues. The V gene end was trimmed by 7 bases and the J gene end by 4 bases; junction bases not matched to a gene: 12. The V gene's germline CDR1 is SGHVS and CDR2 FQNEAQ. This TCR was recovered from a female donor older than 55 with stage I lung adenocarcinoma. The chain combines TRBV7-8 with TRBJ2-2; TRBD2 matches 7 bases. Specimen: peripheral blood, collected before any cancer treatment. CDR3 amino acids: CASNSIGGSGTGELFF. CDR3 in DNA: TGTGCCAGCAACTCTATAGGCGGGAGTGGCACCGGGGAGCTGTTTTTT. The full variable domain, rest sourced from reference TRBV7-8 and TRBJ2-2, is GAGVSQSPRYKVAKRGQDVALRCDPISGHVSLFWYQQALGQGPEFLTYFQNEAQLDKSGLPSDRFFAERPEGSVSTLKIQRTQQEDSAVYLCASNSIGGSGTGELFFGEGSRLTVL.